This TCR beta chain was obtained from a study of T-cell memory formation after mild COVID-19. TCRdb redid the calling of the 5' RACE reads with MiXCR, one entry per CDR3 protein. The sample lists 240,000 or so distinct CDR3 sequences; over 9% were seen once. Unmatched junction bases numbered 5, after V lost 5 bases and J lost 3 bases. From germline, CDR1 is MNHNY and CDR2 SVGAGI (reference sequence). The CDR3 totals 14 residues. The sample consisted of PBMCs or a T cell subset sorted from them (not recorded which). J is TRBJ2-7 and V is TRBV6-6; TRBD1 matches at 9 bases. The sequence was obtained from a man younger than 35 who had mild COVID-19 (a few samples of this study predate the infection). Cell type and time point are not known. The CDR3 protein is CASSTGTGIYEQYF. As DNA, the CDR3 is TGTGCCAGCAGTACCGGGACAGGGATCTACGAGCAGTACTTC.